The 23 T cell receptor beta chains in this list originate from one sample, sequenced in a study of CD8+ T cells in alopecia areata. Extracted RNA was reverse transcribed, and the resulting cDNA served as sequencing template. Profiling relied on immunoSEQ multiplex PCR, and the TCRdb table lists in-frame clones only, not all of them. The data list about 2,200 clones, none observed once; roughly 43% falls to the top ten. Cells pooled from cutaneous lymph nodes were sorted on CD4, CD8alpha, NKG2D, NKG2ACE and other markers. Sequenced material: CD8+ T cells sorted from a lymph node. Receptors originate from a C3H/HeJ mouse with alopecia areata. The strain's MHC: H2-k.

As for this clone: Any gene name here is a mouse gene name. The read terminates 4 residues before the CDR3 end, so the remaining end is supplied by the germline J gene. This chain uses TRBV13-3 with TRBJ2-1, with 7 nucleotides matching TRBD2. Germline V lookup: CDR1 NNHDY, CDR2 SYVADS. The CDR3 extends over 13 amino acids. The ends lost 4 bases at V and 3 bases at J; junction bases unmatched: 1. CDR3 DNA, as far as it was read: TGTGCCAGCAGTATGGGGGGCTATGCT. Residues: CASSMGGYA. The CDR3 in its entirety is CASSMGGYAEQFF.

This clone was picked up a small number of times. Mouse gene names and germline throughout. Read coverage stops 4 residues before the CDR3 terminus; the germline J gene supplies the remainder. This chain joins TRBV13-2 and TRBJ2-1; 7 bases agree with TRBD2. The V segment lost 0 bases and the J segment 3 bases; nucleotides outside the gene matches: 0. The CDR3 is 14 residues long. Per the germline V gene, CDR1 is NNHNN and CDR2 is SYGAGS (reference sequence). CDR3: CASGDAGGYAEQFF. The part of the CDR3 DNA that was read is TGTGCCAGCGGTGATGCTGGGGGCTATGCT.

This clone was seen ten or more times. All gene names here are mouse names. This chain's CDR3 is CAPRHRSSYEQYF. Partial CDR3 DNA: TGTGCCCCGAGGCACAGGAGCTCCTAT. The V gene is TRBV12-1, the J gene TRBJ2-7, with a possible D match to TRBD1 (5 bases). The read ends 4 residues shy of where the CDR3 ends; the end is completed using the germline J gene. The CDR3 is 13 amino acids. V lost 9 bases, J lost 0 bases, and 14 bases lay in between. Germline lookup yields CDR1 SGHSN and CDR2 HYEKVE.

Ten or more counts support this clone. The genes are named according to mouse. The DNA ends 4 residues before the CDR3 does, and the rest of the CDR3 is filled in from the germline J gene. The rearrangement uses TRBV1 and TRBJ1-2, with TRBD1 identical over 11 bases. Trimming took 4 bases from V and 3 from J; bases not matched to a gene: 4. CDR3 length equals 15 residues. In germline, CDR1 is NSQYPW, CDR2 LRSPGD (reference sequence). Partial CDR3 DNA: TGCACCTGCAGTGGGACAGGGGGCGCGGACTCC. It codes for CTCSGTGGADS. The CDR3 as a whole reads CTCSGTGGADSDYTF. The full variable domain, with the rest looked up from reference TRBV1 and TRBJ1-2, is VTLLEQNPRWRLVPRGQAVNLRCILKNSQYPWMSWYQQDLQKQLQWLFTLRSPGDKEVKSLPGADYLATRVTDTELRLQVANMSQGRTLYCTCSGTGGADSDYTFGSGTRLLVI.

In regard to this clone: Mouse gene names apply. The observed sequence ends 4 residues before the CDR3 terminus, with the missing tail filled in from the germline J gene. The chain uses TRBV24 and TRBJ1-2; 7 nucleotides align to TRBD1. Germline CDR1 reads KGHTA; CDR2 reads FRNEEI. The CDR3 extends over 14 amino acids. The junction had 2 bases not matched to a gene; V was cut back by 4 bases and J by 0 bases. CDR3: CASSPGTANSDYTF. CDR3 bases read: TGTGCCAGCAGTCCAGGGACAGCAAACTCC.

Notes on this clone: These gene names are mouse names. The read falls 4 residues short of the CDR3 end, and the missing part is taken from the germline J gene. The chain links TRBV13-2 to TRBJ2-5, with D maybe TRBD1 (6 bases). CDR1 is NNHNN and CDR2 is SYGAGS in the germline V gene (reference sequence). The CDR3 consists of 15 residues. V dropped 1 base and J dropped 2 bases, with 11 bases sitting between them. The part of the CDR3 DNA that was read is TGTGCCAGCGGTGATAGAGGACAGCTCCAAGAC. Protein product: CASGDRGQLQD. From start to end, the CDR3 is CASGDRGQLQDTQYF.

This clone was seen repeatedly, ten times or more. Gene names refer to mouse genes. From the germline J gene comes the end of the CDR3, since the read stops 4 residues before it. This chain uses TRBV13-1 with TRBJ2-7; 7 nucleotides align to TRBD1. The CDR3 covers 12 residues. Germline loops: CDR1 NSHNY, CDR2 SYGAGN. This CDR3 reads CASSGRGYEQYF. The covered CDR3 bases are TGTGCCAGCAGTGGCAGGGGGTAT.

This clone showed up many times. The genes are named according to mouse. The read ends 4 residues early relative to the CDR3; the germline J gene fills the gap. The gene calls are TRBV16 and TRBJ1-1; D may be TRBD1 (6 bases). The CDR3 covers 14 residues. Germline lookup yields CDR1 SGHSA and CDR2 FRNQAP. With 1 base removed from V and 0 bases from J, the gap between germline ends came to 6 bases. The CDR3 DNA, read in part, is TGTGCAAGCAGCTTAGGGACAGCAAACACA. Translating it yields CASSLGTANT. The full-length CDR3 reads as CASSLGTANTEVFF.

Comment on this clone: The gene symbols are mouse symbols. Coverage ceases 4 residues before the CDR3 finishes, and the germline J gene fills in the end. The chain combines TRBV14 with TRBJ2-5, with TRBD2 matching over 10 bases. Germline V gene sequence: CDR1 SGHDT, CDR2 FRDEAV. The CDR3 is 14 amino acids. CDR3 protein: CASSLGLGKDTQYF. Partial CDR3 DNA: TGTGCCAGCAGTTTGGGACTGGGGAAAGAC.

This clone has only a few counts. Gene names and germline refer to mouse. The read gets to within 4 residues of the CDR3 end, and the germline J gene fills in the rest. The V call is TRBV14, the J call TRBJ2-5; 10 bases match TRBD1. The J segment lost 1 base and the V segment lost 1 base, leaving 3 bases of the junction unmatched. CDR1 and CDR2 from the germline V gene are SGHDT and FRDEAV. CDR3 length equals 16 residues. The CDR3: CASSFRTGGDQDTQYF. The DNA read from the CDR3 is TGTGCCAGCAGTTTCAGGACAGGGGGGGACCAAGAC.

This clone was recorded many times. Gene names and germline match the mouse. Coverage ceases 4 residues before the CDR3 finishes, and the germline J gene fills in the end. This chain connects TRBV19 to TRBJ2-5; 9 bases are shared with TRBD2. This CDR3 has 14 amino acids. CDR1 and CDR2 from the germline V gene are FNHDT and SITEND (reference sequence). The CDR3 loop is CASTRLGEKDTQYF. The CDR3 DNA, read in part, is TGTGCCAGCACCAGACTGGGGGAAAAAGAC. Full variable domain (outside the CDR3, taken from reference TRBV19 and TRBJ2-5): GGIITQTPKFLIGQEGQKLTLKCQQNFNHDTMYWYRQDSGKGLRLIYYSITENDLQKGDLSEGYDASREKKSSFSLTVTSAQKNEMAVFLCASTRLGEKDTQYFGPGTRLLVL.

Notes on this clone: Gene names are mouse gene names. The CDR3 is cut off 4 residues early in the read; its end comes from the germline J gene. The rearrangement links TRBV19 to TRBJ2-1; weak D call: TRBD2 (5 bases). The V and J ends lost 0 bases and 2 bases respectively, with 9 bases between them. CDR1 and CDR2 (germline): FNHDT, SITEND (reference sequence). The CDR3 loop spans 15 amino acids. CDR3 in amino acids: CASSIAGRDYAEQFF. The sequenced CDR3 bases are TGTGCCAGCAGTATAGCTGGGAGAGACTATGCT.

There are many counts of this clone. The genes are named according to mouse. Read data end 4 residues before the CDR3 end; the end is taken from the germline J gene. The chain links TRBV5 to TRBJ2-3, with 7 bases that match TRBD2. This CDR3 contains 16 residues. V lost 0 bases, J lost 2 bases, and 5 bases stayed unmatched. Germline V CDR1 and CDR2: LGHNA, YNLKQL (reference sequence). The CDR3 DNA, read in part, is TGTGCCAGCAGCCAAGAAAGTGACTGGGATGCAGAA. Protein product: CASSQESDWDAE. The CDR3 reads in full as CASSQESDWDAETLYF.

This clone is medium-sized in the sample. Gene and germline names: mouse. The read terminates 4 residues ahead of where the CDR3 ends, so the germline J gene completes it. The chain employs TRBV19 and TRBJ2-7, with no clear D. The V end lost 4 bases, the J end lost 0 bases, and 8 bases lay between the germline ends. Germline V CDR1 and CDR2: FNHDT, SITEND (reference sequence). This CDR3 has 13 residues. CDR3 region: CASSRDISYEQYF. CDR3 bases read: TGTGCCAGCAGTCGAGACATCTCCTAT.

This clone was observed many times. Genes here carry mouse names. Incomplete CDR3 DNA: TGTGCTAGCAGTTCCGACAGGGCAAACTCC. Amino acids: CASSSDRANS. The entire CDR3 is CASSSDRANSDYTF. This chain joins TRBV29 and TRBJ1-2; 7 positions match TRBD1. The read is 4 residues too short to cover the CDR3 end, so that end is filled in from the germline J gene. Trimming took 4 bases from V and 0 from J; bases not matched to a gene: 2. CDR1 and CDR2 from the germline V gene are MSHET and SYDVDS. CDR3 length equals 14 residues.

This clone has only a few counts. Gene names and germline refer to mouse. The read terminates 4 residues ahead of where the CDR3 ends, so the germline J gene completes it. The chain links TRBV15 to TRBJ1-1, with 8 nucleotides matching TRBD1. The germline V gene has CDR1 SGHND and CDR2 FRSKSL. This CDR3 spans 14 amino acids. Trimming took 6 bases from V and 1 from J; bases not matched to a gene: 4. Incomplete CDR3 DNA: TGTGCCAGCAGATCCGGGACAGGGAACACA. Translated: CASRSGTGNT. The full CDR3 is CASRSGTGNTEVFF.

This clone is deemed medium-sized. The gene symbols are mouse symbols. The sequenced fragment ends 4 residues before the CDR3 boundary, so the rest is inferred from the germline J gene. The chain combines TRBV5 with TRBJ2-3; 10 bases match TRBD2. This CDR3 spans 18 amino acids. The germline gives CDR1 LGHNA, CDR2 YNLKQL (reference sequence). After removal of 0 bases from V and 0 bases from J, the junction contained 6 bases not matched to a gene. The CDR3 is CASSQDLDWGSSAETLYF. CDR3 bases read: TGTGCCAGCAGCCAAGATCTGGACTGGGGGTCTAGTGCAGAA.

By share of the sample, this clone is medium-sized (0.01 to 0.1%). All gene names here are mouse names. Coverage ceases 4 residues before the CDR3 finishes, and the germline J gene fills in the end. V and J are TRBV13-1 and TRBJ2-5, with 10 bases aligning to TRBD1. The CDR3 has 14 residues. Per the germline V gene, CDR1 is NSHNY and CDR2 is SYGAGN. The junction had 3 bases not matched to a gene; V was cut back by 6 bases and J by 2 bases. The CDR3 sequence: CASTRQGAQDTQYF. CDR3 DNA (partial): TGTGCCAGCACCCGACAGGGGGCCCAAGAC.

Concerning this clone itself: Gene names follow the mouse nomenclature. Incomplete CDR3 DNA: TGTGCCAGCAGGGGACTGGGGCCTAGTGCAGAA. Residues: CASRGLGPSAE. The complete CDR3 sequence is CASRGLGPSAETLYF. The V call is TRBV13-1, the J call TRBJ2-3; 10 bases line up with TRBD2. The DNA ends 4 residues before the CDR3 does, and the rest of the CDR3 is filled in from the germline J gene. The CDR3 extends over 15 amino acids. J gave up 0 bases and V 5 bases, and 3 bases lay outside the gene matches. The germline CDR1 and CDR2 sequences are NSHNY and SYGAGN.

This clone was observed at least ten times. Mouse gene names apply. The sequence runs out 4 residues before the end of the CDR3; the remainder is reconstructed from the germline J gene. J is TRBJ2-3 and V is TRBV31, with 12 positions matching TRBD2. This CDR3 contains 16 residues. Unmatched junction bases numbered 6, after V lost 3 bases and J lost 2 bases. CDR1 GKSSPN and CDR2 SITVG come from the germline V gene. Here the CDR3 reads CAWSHWDWGAAETLYF. The CDR3 bases that were read are TGTGCCTGGAGCCACTGGGACTGGGGGGCTGCAGAA.

As regards this clone: Mouse names are used for the genes. The read ends 4 residues shy of where the CDR3 ends; the end is completed using the germline J gene. This chain uses TRBV13-1 with TRBJ1-2, with D possibly being TRBD1 (5 bases). V was pared by 0 bases and J by 4 bases, with 13 bases between. The CDR3 sequence is 15 residues long. The germline CDR1 and CDR2 sequences are NSHNY and SYGAGN. The CDR3 protein is CASSDASRAGSDYTF. The sequenced CDR3 bases are TGTGCCAGCAGTGATGCATCCAGGGCGGGCTCC.

This clone is judged medium-sized. Gene names follow the mouse nomenclature. The CDR3 goes on 4 residues after the read ends, and that part is filled in from the germline J gene. In the same sample, other DNA sequences code for this CDR3. The chain links TRBV1 to TRBJ2-7; possible D gene TRBD1, 6 bases. V dropped 0 bases and J dropped 3 bases, with 6 bases sitting between them. Germline V gene data show CDR1 as NSQYPW and CDR2 as LRSPGD (reference sequence). The length of the CDR3 is 13 residues. CDR3 region: CTCSADRGYEQYF. The sequenced CDR3 bases are TGCACCTGCAGTGCAGACAGGGGCTAT.

This clone was counted between two and nine times. The genes and germline here are from mouse. From the germline J gene comes the end of the CDR3, since the read stops 4 residues before it. The gene calls are TRBV16 and TRBJ2-5; D gene uncertain. This CDR3 has 13 amino acids. The germline CDR1 and CDR2 sequences are SGHSA and FRNQAP. CDR3 loop: CARPLGGLDTQYF. The CDR3 bases that were read are TGTGCAAGGCCCTTAGGAGGGTTGGAC.